This TCR beta chain was sequenced in a study of OX40 agonist ivuxolimab in advanced cancers. Study-level information: Head and neck, renal cell, melanoma or hepatocellular carcinoma were the cancers that dose-escalation patients had. General study points: Low clonal expansion, among the lowest seen, marked partial responders at 0.1-3.0 mg/kg.

CDR3 size: 15 residues. Assay: immunoSEQ multiplex PCR; the TCRdb copy retains only in-frame clones and omits some. Among 80,000 to 100,000 clones listed, approximately 91% were seen once. Remarks on this clone: The antigen remains undetermined.

This sample comprised CD4+ or CD8+ T cells sorted from blood, obtained in a trial of the OX40 agonist ivuxolimab. The origin of this receptor is an adult with an advanced solid tumor such as melanoma, head and neck, liver or kidney cancer. The J gene is TRBJ1-5, the V gene TRBV21-1; TRBD1 was called by the table and not checked on the DNA. TRBV21-1 is classified as a pseudogene. CDR3 coding DNA: TGTGCCAGCAGCACCCACAGGGAAACCAATCAGCCCCAGCATTTT. Its protein is CASSTHRETNQPQHF.